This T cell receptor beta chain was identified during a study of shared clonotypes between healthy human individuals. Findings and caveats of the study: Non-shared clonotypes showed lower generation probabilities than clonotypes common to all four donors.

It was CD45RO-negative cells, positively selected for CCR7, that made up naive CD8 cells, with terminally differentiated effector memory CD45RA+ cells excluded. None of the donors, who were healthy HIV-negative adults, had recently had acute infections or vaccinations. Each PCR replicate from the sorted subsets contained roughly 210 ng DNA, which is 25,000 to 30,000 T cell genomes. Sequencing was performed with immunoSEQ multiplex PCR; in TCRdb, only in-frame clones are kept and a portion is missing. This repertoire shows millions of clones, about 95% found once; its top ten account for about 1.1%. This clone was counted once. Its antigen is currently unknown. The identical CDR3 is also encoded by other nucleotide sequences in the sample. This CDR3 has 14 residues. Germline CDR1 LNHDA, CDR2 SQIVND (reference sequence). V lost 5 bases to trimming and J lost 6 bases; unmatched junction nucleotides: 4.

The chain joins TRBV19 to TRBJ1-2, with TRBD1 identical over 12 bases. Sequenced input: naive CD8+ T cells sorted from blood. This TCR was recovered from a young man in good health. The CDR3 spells CASSPGQGADGYTF. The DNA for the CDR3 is TGTGCCAGTAGTCCGGGACAGGGGGCAGATGGCTACACCTTC.